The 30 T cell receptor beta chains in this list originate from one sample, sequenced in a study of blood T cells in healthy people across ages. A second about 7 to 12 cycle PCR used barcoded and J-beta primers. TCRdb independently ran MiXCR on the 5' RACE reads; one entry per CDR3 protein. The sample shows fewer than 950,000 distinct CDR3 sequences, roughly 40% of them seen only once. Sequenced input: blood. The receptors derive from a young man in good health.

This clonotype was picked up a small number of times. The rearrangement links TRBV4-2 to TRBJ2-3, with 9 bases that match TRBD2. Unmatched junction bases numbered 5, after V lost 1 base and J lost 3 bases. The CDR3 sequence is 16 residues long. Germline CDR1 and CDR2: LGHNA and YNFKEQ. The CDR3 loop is CASSQAGLAGTDTQYF. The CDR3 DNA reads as TGTGCCAGCAGCCAAGCGGGACTAGCTGGAACAGATACGCAGTATTTT.

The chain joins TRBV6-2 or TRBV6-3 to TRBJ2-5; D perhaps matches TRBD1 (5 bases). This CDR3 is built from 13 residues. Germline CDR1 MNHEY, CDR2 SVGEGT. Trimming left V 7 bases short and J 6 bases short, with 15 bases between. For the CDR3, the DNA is TGTGCCAGCACCATAACAGGCCGGCAGACCCAGTACTTC. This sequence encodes CASTITGRQTQYF.

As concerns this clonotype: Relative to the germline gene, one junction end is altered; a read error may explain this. The CDR3 sequence: CSARRGLKNEQFF. Here the CDR3 DNA reads TGCAGTGCTAGGAGGGGGCTGAAGAATGAACAGTTCTTC. The chain is built from TRBV20-1 and TRBJ2-1; 7 bases are a match to TRBD1. The CDR3 totals 13 residues. CDR1 is DFQATT and CDR2 is SNEGSKA in the germline V gene (reference sequence).

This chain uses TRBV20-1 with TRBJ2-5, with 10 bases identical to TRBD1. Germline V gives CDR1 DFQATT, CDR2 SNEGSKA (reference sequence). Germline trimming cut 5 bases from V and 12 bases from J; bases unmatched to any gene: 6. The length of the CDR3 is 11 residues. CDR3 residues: CSAGDRGVEYF. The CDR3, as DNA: TGCAGTGCTGGGGACAGGGGAGTGGAGTACTTC.

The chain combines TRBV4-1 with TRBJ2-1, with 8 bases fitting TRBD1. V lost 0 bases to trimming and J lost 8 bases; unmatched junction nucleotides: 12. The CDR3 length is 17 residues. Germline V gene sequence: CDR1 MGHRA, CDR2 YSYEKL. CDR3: CASSQENTGGYRDEQFF. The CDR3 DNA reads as TGCGCCAGCAGCCAAGAAAATACAGGGGGATACCGGGATGAGCAGTTCTTC.

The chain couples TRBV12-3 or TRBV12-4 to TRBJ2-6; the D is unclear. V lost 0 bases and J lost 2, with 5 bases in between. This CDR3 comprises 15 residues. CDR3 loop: CASSLANTGANVLTF. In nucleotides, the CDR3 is TGTGCCAGCAGTTTAGCAAACACTGGGGCCAACGTCCTGACTTTC.

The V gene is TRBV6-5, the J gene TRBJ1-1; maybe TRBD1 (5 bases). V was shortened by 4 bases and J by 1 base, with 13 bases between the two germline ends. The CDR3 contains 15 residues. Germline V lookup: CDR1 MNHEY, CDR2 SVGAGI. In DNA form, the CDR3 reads TGTGCCAGCAGTTTCCGAGACAGCCGGAACACTGAAGCTTTCTTT. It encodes CASSFRDSRNTEAFF.

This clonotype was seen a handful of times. The CDR3 region has the DNA TGCGCCAGCAGCTTGGGGACAGGGGAGAACATTCAGTACTTC. It yields the protein CASSLGTGENIQYF. This chain links TRBV5-1 with TRBJ2-4; 9 bases match TRBD1. Germline values: CDR1 SGHRS, CDR2 YFSETQ. The CDR3 length is 14 residues. Unmatched junction bases numbered 2, after V lost 0 bases and J lost 7 bases.

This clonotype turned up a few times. The CDR3 DNA reads TGCAGTGCTAGCCGACTAGCGTCTAGTGAGCAGTTCTTC. It encodes CSASRLASSEQFF. V usage is TRBV20-1 and J usage is TRBJ2-1; the match to TRBD2 covers 8 bases. The CDR3 is 13 residues long. Germline CDR1 DFQATT, CDR2 SNEGSKA (reference sequence). J was trimmed by 9 bases and V by 3 bases; bases with no gene match: 7.

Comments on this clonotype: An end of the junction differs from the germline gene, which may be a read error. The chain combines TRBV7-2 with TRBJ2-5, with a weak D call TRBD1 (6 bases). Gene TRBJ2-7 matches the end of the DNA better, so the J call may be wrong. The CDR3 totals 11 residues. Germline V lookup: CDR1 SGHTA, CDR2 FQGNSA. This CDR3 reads CVSSQGYEQYF. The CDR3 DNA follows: TGTGTCAGCAGTCAGGGGTACGAGCAGTACTTC.

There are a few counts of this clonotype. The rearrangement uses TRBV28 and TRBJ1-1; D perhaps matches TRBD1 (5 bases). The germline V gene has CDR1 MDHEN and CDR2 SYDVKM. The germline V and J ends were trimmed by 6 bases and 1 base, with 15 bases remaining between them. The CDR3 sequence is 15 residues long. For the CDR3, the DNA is TGTGCCAGCAGCCCCTGGGGCAGACGGAACACTGAAGCTTTCTTT. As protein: CASSPWGRRNTEAFF. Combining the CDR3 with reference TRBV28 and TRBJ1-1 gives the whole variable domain DVKVTQSSRYLVKRTGEKVFLECVQDMDHENMFWYRQDPGLGLRLIYFSYDVKMKEKGDIPEGYSVSREKKERFSLILESASTNQTSMYLCASSPWGRRNTEAFFGQGTRLTVV.

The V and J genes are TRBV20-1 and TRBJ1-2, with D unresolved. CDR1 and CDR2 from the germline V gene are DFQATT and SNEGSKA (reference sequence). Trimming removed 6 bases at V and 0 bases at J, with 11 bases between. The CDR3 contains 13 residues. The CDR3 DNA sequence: TGCAGTGCCTCGGCCACCTCTAACTATGGCTACACCTTC. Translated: CSASATSNYGYTF.

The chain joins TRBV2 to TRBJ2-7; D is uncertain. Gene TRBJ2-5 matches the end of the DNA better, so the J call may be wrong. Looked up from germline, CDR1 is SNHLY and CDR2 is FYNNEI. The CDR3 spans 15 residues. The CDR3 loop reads CASSEALHWKETQYF. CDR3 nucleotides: TGTGCCAGCAGTGAAGCGCTTCATTGGAAAGAGACCCAGTACTTC.

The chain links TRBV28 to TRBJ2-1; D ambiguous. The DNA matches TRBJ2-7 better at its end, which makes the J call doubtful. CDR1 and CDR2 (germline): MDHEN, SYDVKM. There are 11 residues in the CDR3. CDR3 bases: TGTGCCATTACACAGCACAATGAGCAGTACTTC. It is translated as CAITQHNEQYF.

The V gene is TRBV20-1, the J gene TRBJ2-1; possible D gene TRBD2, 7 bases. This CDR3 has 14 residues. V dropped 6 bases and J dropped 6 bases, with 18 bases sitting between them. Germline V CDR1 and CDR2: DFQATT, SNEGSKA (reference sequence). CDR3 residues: CSAGGRGARNEQFF. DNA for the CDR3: TGCAGTGCCGGGGGACGGGGGGCTCGCAATGAGCAGTTCTTC.

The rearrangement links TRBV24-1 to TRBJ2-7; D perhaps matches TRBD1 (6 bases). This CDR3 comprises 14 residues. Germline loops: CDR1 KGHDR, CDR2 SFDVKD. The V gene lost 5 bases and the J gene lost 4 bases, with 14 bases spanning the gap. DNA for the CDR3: TGTGCCACCAGTGCCGGGACACCTCCTTACGAGCAGTACTTC. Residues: CATSAGTPPYEQYF.

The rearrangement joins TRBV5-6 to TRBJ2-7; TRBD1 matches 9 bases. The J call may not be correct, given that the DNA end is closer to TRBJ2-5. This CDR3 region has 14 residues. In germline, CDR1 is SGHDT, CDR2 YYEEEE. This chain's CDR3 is CASSQGDRGETQYF. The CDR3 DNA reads TGTGCCAGCAGCCAAGGAGACAGGGGGGAGACCCAGTACTTC.

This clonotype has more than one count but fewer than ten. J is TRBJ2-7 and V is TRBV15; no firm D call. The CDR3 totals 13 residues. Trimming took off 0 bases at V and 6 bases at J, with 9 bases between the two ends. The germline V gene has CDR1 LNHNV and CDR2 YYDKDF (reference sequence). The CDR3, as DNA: TGTGCCACCAGCAGAGACGGTACGGGCGAGCAGTACTTC. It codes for CATSRDGTGEQYF.

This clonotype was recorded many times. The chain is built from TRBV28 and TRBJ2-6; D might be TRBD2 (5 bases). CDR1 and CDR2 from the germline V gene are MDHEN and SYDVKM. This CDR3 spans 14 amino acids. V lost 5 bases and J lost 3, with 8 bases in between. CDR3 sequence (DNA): TGTGCCAGCAGTGTTGCGGGTGGGGCCAACGTCCTGACTTTC. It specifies CASSVAGGANVLTF.

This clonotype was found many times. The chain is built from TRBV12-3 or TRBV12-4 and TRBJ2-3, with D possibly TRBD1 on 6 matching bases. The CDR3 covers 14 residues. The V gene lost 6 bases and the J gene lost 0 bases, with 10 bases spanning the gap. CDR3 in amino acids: CASRSGTSTDTQYF. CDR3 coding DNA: TGTGCCAGCAGGTCAGGGACAAGCACAGATACGCAGTATTTT.

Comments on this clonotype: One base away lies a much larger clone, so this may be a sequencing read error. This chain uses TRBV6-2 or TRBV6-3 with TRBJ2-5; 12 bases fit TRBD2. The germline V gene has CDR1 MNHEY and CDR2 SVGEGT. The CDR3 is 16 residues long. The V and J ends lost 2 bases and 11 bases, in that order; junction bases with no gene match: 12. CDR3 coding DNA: TGTGCCAGCAGTTACCCGACTAGCGGGGGAGTCAATGAGCAGTACTTC. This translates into CASSYPTSGGVNEQYF.

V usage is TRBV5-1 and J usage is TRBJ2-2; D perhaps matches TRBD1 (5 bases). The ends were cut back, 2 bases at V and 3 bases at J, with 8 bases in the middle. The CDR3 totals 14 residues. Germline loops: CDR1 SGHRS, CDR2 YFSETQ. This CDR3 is CASSFDRYTGELFF. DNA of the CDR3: TGCGCCAGCAGCTTCGACAGATACACCGGGGAGCTGTTTTTT.

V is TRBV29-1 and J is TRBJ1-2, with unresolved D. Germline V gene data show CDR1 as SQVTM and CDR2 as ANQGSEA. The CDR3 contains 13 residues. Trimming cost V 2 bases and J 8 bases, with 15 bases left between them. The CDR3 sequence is CSVEYSNLGGYTF. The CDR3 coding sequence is TGCAGCGTTGAATACAGCAACTTGGGCGGCTACACCTTC.

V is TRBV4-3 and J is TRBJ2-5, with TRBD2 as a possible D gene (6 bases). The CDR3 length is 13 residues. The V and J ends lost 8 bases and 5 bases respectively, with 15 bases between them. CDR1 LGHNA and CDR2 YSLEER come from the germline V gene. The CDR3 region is CASAGRGGETQYF. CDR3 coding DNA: TGCGCCAGCGCGGGGAGAGGAGGCGAGACCCAGTACTTC.

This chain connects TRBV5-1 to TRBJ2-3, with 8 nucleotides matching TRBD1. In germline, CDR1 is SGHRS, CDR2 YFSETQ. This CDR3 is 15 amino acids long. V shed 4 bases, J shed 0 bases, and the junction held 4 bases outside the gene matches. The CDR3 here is CASSGGQVSTDTQYF. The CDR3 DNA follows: TGCGCCAGCAGCGGGGGACAGGTTAGCACAGATACGCAGTATTTT.

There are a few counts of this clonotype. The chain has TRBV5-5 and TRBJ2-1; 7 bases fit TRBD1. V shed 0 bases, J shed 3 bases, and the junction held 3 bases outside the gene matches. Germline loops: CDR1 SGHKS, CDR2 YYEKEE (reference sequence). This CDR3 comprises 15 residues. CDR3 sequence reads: CASSLEGGGYNEQFF. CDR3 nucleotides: TGTGCCAGCAGCTTGGAAGGGGGCGGCTACAATGAGCAGTTCTTC.

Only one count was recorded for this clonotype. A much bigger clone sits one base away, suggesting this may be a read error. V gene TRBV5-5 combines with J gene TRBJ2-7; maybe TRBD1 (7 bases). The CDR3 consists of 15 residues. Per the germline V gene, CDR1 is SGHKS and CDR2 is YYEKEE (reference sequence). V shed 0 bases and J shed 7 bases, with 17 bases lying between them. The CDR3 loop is CASSLAQGGYNEQYF. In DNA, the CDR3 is TGTGCCAGCAGCTTGGCCCAGGGGGGCTACAATGAGCAGTACTTC. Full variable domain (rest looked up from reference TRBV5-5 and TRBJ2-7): DAGVTQSPTHLIKTRGQQVTLRCSPISGHKSVSWYQQVLGQGPQFIFQYYEKEERGRGNFPDRFSARQFPNYSSELNVNALLLGDSALYLCASSLAQGGYNEQYFGPGTRLTVT.

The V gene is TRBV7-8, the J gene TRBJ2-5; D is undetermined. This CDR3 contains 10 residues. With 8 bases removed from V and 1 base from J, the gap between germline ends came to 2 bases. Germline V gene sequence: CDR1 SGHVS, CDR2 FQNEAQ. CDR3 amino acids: CASLQETQYF. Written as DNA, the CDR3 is TGTGCCAGCCTCCAAGAGACCCAGTACTTC.

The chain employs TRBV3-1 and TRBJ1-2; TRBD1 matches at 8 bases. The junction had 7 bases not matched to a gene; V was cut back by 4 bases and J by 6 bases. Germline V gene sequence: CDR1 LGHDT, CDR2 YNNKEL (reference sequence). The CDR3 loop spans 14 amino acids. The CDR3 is CASSLTGGRHGYTF. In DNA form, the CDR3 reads TGTGCCAGCAGCCTTACAGGGGGTCGTCATGGCTACACCTTC.

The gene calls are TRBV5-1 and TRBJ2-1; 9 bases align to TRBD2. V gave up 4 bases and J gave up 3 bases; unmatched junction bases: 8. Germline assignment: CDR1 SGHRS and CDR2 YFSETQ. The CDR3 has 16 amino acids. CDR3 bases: TGCGCCAGCAGCGGGGTCGCGGGAGGGATCTACAATGAGCAGTTCTTC. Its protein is CASSGVAGGIYNEQFF.